This section outlines one T cell receptor (beta chain) sequence together with its context. No antigen is known for it. This sample stems from a study of T cell clusters in autoimmune cytopenias (dated by TCRdb to the late 2010s). Background for the entire study: Per sample, TRB sequencing gave a median depth of approximately 54,000 reads and a median of about 2,300 distinct TRB clonotypes. Alongside healthy, CLL and autoimmune hepatitis controls, autoimmune cytopenia patients had their peripheral blood TRB and IGH repertoires sequenced at active disease and again during treatment follow-up. The study was designed to test whether a disease-specific immune repertoire signature usable as a blood-based biomarker is carried by autoimmune cytopenia patients.

TRB rearrangements were amplified by multiplex PCR following a touch-down protocol, with the TRB-A and TRB-B primer pools mixed in one tube. Two consecutive PCR reactions with Phusion HS II polymerase added Illumina adapters and sample indices to the amplicons. After gel purification with the NucleoSpin Gel and PCR Clean-up kit, the amplicons were quantified by Qubit and checked for quality on an Agilent 2100 Bioanalyzer. Sequencing of the libraries was done on an Illumina MiSeq with 600-cycle, single-indexed, paired-end runs. The study's processing was this. MiXCR version 2.1.12 with the default MiXCR reference library was used to align and assemble TRB reads. A clone was defined by each unique CDR3 nucleotide sequence, and the analysis included only productive sequences supported by at least two reads. Repertoire diversity was assessed with alpha-parameterized diversity profiles (alpha 0 to 5), including the Shannon (alpha 1) and Simpson (alpha 2) indices, which were computed with an R script. The tcR package was used to compute combinatorial TRB VJ usage, and cohorts were compared on this usage by principal component analysis with ade4. TCRbeta CDR3s were clustered with GLIPH on cohort pairs matched by age and read depth, and cluster frequencies were compared by Wilcoxon test. After reprocessing by TCRdb, each CDR3 protein sequence is one entry, and no DNA is given. What appears here as the V and J calls and clone size reflects TCRdb's work, not the paper's. The sample table gives a few thousand distinct CDR3 sequences. The top ten clonotypes cover approximately 40% of the sample.

For each sample, TRB amplification used 200 to 250 ng of peripheral blood genomic DNA, equal to about 38,000 genome equivalents. The CDR3, cysteine through phenylalanine, is 14 amino acids long. There is no recorded DNA. The germline V gene sets CDR1 to MNHEY and CDR2 to SVGEGT. What the authors observed across the whole study: The T cell clusters were only ever defined in silico, so experimental validation of their functional role was still needed. The cluster-lack signature was not observed for secondary cytopenia versus CLL, as the signature was apparently masked by the dominant lymphoma-associated repertoire. Compared with active autoimmune hepatitis patients, healthy donors had almost three times as many exclusive TRB clusters, a finding consistent with an autoimmunity-wide signature. The TRB repertoire shifts, including less even repertoires in secondary cytopenia and CLL, mostly reflected lymphoma bias and not autoimmunity. GLIPH results suggested that primary autoimmune cytopenia patients were missing physiological T cell clusters, with 50 or so clusters found only in healthy donors compared with approximately 16 found only in patients.

These records were also assigned to another study, of T cell repertoires in aging, cancer and after chemotherapy. As noted in the second study: Donors were distributed across six age groups ranging from 30 or younger to 70 or older, with at least three individuals included per group. In the hematological group, paired pre- and post-chemotherapy samples were obtained from chronic lymphocytic leukemia patients treated with fludarabine- or bendamustine-based regimens. Several million TCR reads were contained in the full dataset. Significantly lower blood TCR diversity and higher clonality were observed in untreated patients with hematological or solid cancers than in age-matched healthy donors. Declining TCR diversity with age in healthy donors was mainly explained by loss of richness; in cancer patients, loss of evenness also contributed. In both cancer cohorts, the median generation probability rose over the chemotherapy interval, which suggests that the repertoire was reconstituted through rebound thymic output. The authors noted that the repertoire data do not allow conclusions about immunological memory after chemotherapy. Hematological cancer patients had infiltration of lymphoid organs, and this infiltration may itself impair thymic emigration or peripheral T cell expansion. To examine immunoaging and T cell reconstitution after chemotherapy, the study profiled TCR beta repertoires in peripheral blood from healthy donors and cancer patients. Alongside approximately 97 healthy donors serving as a reference group, the cohort included 218 cancer patients, of whom 90 to 94 had hematological cancers and 120 to 130 had solid cancers. TRB sequences were processed with MiXCR versions 2.12 and 3.0.5. The repertoire metrics were Shannon diversity, evenness, clonality (defined as one minus evenness), and alpha-parameterized diversity profiles covering alpha 0 to 5. The IGoR algorithm was used to compute generation probabilities of clones in paired pre- and post-chemotherapy samples.

Sample: peripheral blood. The sequence was obtained from a human donor with an autoimmune cytopenia or autoimmune hepatitis (not recorded which). The sequence links TRBV6-2 or TRBV6-3 to TRBJ1-1; lacking DNA, the TRBD1 call made by TCRdb goes unchecked. The CDR3 has the sequence CARSLSGAGTEAFF.